The TCR beta chain described here comes from a study of T cell changes during pregnancy in multiple sclerosis. The CDR3 is 13 residues long. Germline V gene data show CDR1 as SGDLS and CDR2 as YYNGEE. V lost 3 bases and J 5 bases, leaving 12 bases between the germline ends. Here immunoSEQ multiplex PCR was the method, and the copy in TCRdb shows in-frame clones only, minus some. The table records some 70,000 clones, approximately 92% of them present only once. The receptor was derived from a female donor in good health, enrolled as a control in a pregnancy study. The chain links TRBV9 to TRBJ2-7, with a tentative D call TRBD1 (5 bases). The sequences come from peripheral blood, collected after pregnancy. The DNA of the CDR3 is TGTGCCAGCAGCGAAAGGGGTAAGGACGAGCAGTACTTC. The encoded protein is CASSERGKDEQYF.